Sequencing of this T cell receptor beta chain was carried out in a study of long-term antiretroviral therapy in people with HIV. CDR1 MNHNY and CDR2 SVGAGI come from the germline V gene (reference sequence). This CDR3 comprises 16 residues. The V end was cut by 2 bases, the J end by 6 bases, with 16 bases between. The libraries were made with immunoSEQ v3.0 at survey level. About 35,000-55,000 T-cell genomes per sample were the sequencing target. The protocol was immunoSEQ multiplex PCR, while the TCRdb copy is restricted to in-frame clones and leaves out a portion. This sample has about 17,000 clones, with roughly four fifths found just once. This clone has a single count. What it binds is unknown. Study results and limitations: Subsequent to ART, diversity was augmented yet persisted below that of transplant donor controls. Dominating the repertoire at all time points were the clones that expanded before ART.

The chain links TRBV6-6 to TRBJ2-2; no definite D call. This material consisted of unsorted PBMCs, taken 0.3 years before starting antiretroviral therapy. The clonotype comes from a man aged 45-65 years with HIV. CDR3 in DNA: TGTGCCAGCAGTTACACGACCCCTGGAAGTTCCGGGGAGCTGTTTTTT. Protein: CASSYTTPGSSGELFF.